This TCR beta chain was recovered during a study of human T cells and chemical hapten exposure. In TCRdb, the RACE reads were re-called with MiXCR into one record per CDR3 protein. Of 300,000 to 450,000 distinct CDR3 sequences listed, approximately 4.4% were seen once; the top ten hold around 2%. Regarding time point: patch test 1, 2 weeks after DPC sensitization. This sample's treatment: therapeutic diphenylcyclopropenone sensitization with weekly scalp DPC. Germline CDR1 and CDR2: SQVTM and ANQGSEA. The CDR3 runs to 13 residues. The V gene end was trimmed by 4 bases and the J gene end by 2 bases; junction bases not matched to a gene: 4.

The gene calls are TRBV29-1 and TRBJ1-1, with TRBD1 matching over 7 bases. Sample: whole blood, taken in connection with sensitization to the hapten diphenylcyclopropenone (DPC). This clonotype was sampled from a woman in her forties or fifties with alopecia areata. Some clones in this sample may be carry-over from other donors' samples. In nucleotides, the CDR3 is TGCAGCGTTGCCGAGGGGGCTAACACTGAAGCTTTCTTT. Protein: CSVAEGANTEAFF.